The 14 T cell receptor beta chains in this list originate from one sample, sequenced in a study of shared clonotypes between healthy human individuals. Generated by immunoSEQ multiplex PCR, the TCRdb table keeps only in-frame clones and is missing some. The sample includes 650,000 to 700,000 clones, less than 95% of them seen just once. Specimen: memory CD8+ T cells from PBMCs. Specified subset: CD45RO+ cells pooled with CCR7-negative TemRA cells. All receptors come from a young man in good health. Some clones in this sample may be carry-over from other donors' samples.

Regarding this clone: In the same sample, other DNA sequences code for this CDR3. CDR3 DNA: TGTGCCAGCAGTCTCCGGACGGGTAGCTCCTACGAGCAGTACTTC. Protein product: CASSLRTGSSYEQYF. The J gene is TRBJ2-7, the V gene TRBV27; D remains unclear. V dropped 5 bases and J dropped 0 bases, with 14 bases sitting between them. CDR3 size: 15 residues. Germline assignment: CDR1 MNHEY and CDR2 SMNVEV (reference sequence).

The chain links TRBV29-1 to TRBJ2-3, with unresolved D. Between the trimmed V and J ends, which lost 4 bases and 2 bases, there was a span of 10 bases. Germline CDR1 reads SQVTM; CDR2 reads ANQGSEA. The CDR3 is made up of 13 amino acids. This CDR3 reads CSVVIGNTDTQYF. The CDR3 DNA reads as TGCAGCGTTGTAATAGGGAACACAGATACGCAGTATTTT.

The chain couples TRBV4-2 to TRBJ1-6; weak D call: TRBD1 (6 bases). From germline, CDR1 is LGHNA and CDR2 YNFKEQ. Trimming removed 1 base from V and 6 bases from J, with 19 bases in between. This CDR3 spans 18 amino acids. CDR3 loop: CASSQGSVRGLGNSPLHF. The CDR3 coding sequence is TGTGCCAGCAGCCAAGGGTCTGTAAGGGGGTTAGGTAATTCACCCCTCCACTTT.

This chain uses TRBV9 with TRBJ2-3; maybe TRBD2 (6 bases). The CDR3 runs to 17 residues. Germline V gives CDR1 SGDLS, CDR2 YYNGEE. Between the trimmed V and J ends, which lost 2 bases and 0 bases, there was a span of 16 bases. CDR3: CASSVNFLSGSTDTQYF. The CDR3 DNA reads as TGTGCCAGCAGCGTCAATTTCCTAAGCGGGAGCACAGATACGCAGTATTTT.

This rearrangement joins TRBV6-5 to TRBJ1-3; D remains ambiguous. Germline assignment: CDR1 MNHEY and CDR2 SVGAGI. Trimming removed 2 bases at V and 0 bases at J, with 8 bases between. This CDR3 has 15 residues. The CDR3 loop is CASSYGGTSGNTIYF. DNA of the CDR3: TGTGCCAGCAGTTACGGCGGTACCTCTGGAAACACCATATATTTT.

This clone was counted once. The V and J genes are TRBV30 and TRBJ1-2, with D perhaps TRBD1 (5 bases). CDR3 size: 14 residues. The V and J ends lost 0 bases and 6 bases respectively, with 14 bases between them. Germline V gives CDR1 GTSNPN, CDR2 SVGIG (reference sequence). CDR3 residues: CAWSVPGGVDGYTF. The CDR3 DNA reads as TGTGCCTGGAGTGTACCGGGGGGGGTGGATGGCTACACCTTC.

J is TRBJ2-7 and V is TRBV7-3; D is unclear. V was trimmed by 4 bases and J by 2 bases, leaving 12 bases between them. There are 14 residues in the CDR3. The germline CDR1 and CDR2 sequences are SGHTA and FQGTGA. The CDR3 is CASSSLERPYEQYF. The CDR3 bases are TGTGCCAGCAGCTCCCTAGAGCGCCCCTACGAGCAGTACTTC.

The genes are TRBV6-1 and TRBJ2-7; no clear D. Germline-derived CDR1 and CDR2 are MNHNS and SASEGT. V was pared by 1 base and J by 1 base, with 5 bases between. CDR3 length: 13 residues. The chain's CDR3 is CASSEGLSYEQYF. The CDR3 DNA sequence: TGTGCCAGCAGTGAAGGACTTTCCTACGAGCAGTACTTC.

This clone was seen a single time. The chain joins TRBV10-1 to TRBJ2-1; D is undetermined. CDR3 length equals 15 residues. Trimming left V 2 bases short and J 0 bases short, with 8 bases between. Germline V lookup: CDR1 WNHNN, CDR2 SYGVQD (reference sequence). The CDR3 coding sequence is TGCGCCAGCAGTGAGGGTTCTAGCTCCTACAATGAGCAGTTCTTC. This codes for CASSEGSSSYNEQFF.

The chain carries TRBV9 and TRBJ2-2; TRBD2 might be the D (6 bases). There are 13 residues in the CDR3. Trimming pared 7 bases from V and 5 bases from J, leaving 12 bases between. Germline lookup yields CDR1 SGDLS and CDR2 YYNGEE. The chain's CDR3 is CASWRASTGELFF. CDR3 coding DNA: TGTGCCAGCTGGAGGGCTTCGACCGGGGAGCTGTTTTTT.

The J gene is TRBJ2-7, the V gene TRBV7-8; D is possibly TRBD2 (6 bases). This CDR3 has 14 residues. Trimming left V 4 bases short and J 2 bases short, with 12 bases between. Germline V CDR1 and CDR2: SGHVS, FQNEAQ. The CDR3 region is CASSSRRGTYEQYF. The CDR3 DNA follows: TGTGCCAGCAGCTCCCGGCGGGGAACCTACGAGCAGTACTTC.

This chain's CDR3 is CASSSDIRTANNEQFF. The DNA for the CDR3 is TGCGCCAGCAGCTCGGATATAAGGACAGCCAACAATGAGCAGTTCTTC. This rearrangement joins TRBV5-1 to TRBJ2-1; a weak D match, TRBD1 (6 bases). The V end was cut by 3 bases, the J end by 5 bases, with 18 bases between. Germline V gives CDR1 SGHRS, CDR2 YFSETQ. The CDR3 spans 16 residues.

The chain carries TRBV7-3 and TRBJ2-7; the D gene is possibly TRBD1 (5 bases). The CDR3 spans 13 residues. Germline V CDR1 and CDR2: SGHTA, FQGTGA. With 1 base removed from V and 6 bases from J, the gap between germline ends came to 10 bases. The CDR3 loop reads CASSLIAGPEQYF. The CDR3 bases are TGTGCCAGCAGCTTAATAGCAGGGCCCGAGCAGTACTTC.

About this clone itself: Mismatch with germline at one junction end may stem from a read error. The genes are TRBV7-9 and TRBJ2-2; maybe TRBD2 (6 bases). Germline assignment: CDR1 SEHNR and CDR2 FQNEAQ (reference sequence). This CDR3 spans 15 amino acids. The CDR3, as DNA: TGTGCCAGCACCTTAGGAGGGTGGGCCACCGGGGAGCTGTTTTTT. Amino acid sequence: CASTLGGWATGELFF.